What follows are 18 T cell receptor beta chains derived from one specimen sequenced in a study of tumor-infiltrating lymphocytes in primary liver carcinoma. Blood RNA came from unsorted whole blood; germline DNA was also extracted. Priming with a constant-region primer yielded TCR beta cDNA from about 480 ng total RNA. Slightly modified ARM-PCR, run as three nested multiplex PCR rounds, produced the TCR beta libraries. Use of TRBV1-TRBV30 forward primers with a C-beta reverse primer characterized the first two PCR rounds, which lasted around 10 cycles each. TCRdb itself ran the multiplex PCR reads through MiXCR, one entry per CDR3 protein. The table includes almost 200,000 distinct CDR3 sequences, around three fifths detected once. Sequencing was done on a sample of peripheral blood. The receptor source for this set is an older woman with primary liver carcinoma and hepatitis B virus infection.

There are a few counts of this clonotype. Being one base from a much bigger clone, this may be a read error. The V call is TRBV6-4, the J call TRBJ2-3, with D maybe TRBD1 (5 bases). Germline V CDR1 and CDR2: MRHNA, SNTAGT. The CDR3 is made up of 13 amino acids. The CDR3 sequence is CTSSDSGTDTQYF. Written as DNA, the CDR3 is TGTACCAGCAGTGACTCAGGGACAGATACGCAGTATTTT.

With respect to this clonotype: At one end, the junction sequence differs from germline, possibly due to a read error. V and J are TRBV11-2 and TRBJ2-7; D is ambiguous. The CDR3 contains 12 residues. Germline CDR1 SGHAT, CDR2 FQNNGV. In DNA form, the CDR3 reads TGTACCAGCAGCTTAGCCTCCTACGAGCAGCACTTC. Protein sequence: CTSSLASYEQHF.

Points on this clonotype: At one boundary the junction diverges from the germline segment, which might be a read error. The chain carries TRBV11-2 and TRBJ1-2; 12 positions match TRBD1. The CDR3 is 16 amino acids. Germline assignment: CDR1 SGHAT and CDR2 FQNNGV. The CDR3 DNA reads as TGTGCCAGCAGCCCCGGGACAGGGGGCGTCGACTATGACTACACCTTC. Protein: CASSPGTGGVDYDYTF. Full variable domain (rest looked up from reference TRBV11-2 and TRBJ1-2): EAGVAQSPRYKIIEKRQSVAFWCNPISGHATLYWYQQILGQGPKLLIQFQNNGVVDDSQLPKDRFSAERLKGVDSTLKIQPAKLEDSAVYLCASSPGTGGVDYDYTFGSGTRLTVV.

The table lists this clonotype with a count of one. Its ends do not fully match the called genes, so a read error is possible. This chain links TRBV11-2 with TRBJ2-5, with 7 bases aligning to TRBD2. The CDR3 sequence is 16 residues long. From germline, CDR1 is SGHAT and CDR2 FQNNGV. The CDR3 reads CASSLDFSAAGKTQYF. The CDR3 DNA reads TGTGCTAGCAGCTTAGATTTTTCCGCAGCGGGGAAGACCCAGTACTTC.

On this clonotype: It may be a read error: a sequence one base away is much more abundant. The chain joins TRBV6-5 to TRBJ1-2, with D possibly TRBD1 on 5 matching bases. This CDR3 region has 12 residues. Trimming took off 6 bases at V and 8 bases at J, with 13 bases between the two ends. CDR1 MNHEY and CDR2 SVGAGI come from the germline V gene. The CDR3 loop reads CASSSTVFGYTF. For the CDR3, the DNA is TGTGCCAGCAGCTCGACAGTGTTCGGCTACACCTTC.

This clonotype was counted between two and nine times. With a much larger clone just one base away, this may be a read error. CDR3 protein: CTSSLGGTSGGNEQFF. The CDR3 coding sequence is TGCACCAGCAGCTTGGGCGGTACTAGCGGGGGTAATGAGCAGTTCTTC. The V call is TRBV5-1, the J call TRBJ2-1; 11 bases agree with TRBD2. The CDR3 consists of 16 residues. The germline gives CDR1 SGHRS, CDR2 YFSETQ. Supplemented by reference TRBV5-1 and TRBJ2-1, the full variable domain reads KAGVTQTPRYLIKTRGQQVTLSCSPISGHRSVSWYQQTPGQGLQFLFEYFSETQRNKGNFPGRFSGRQFSNSRSEMNVSTLELGDSALYLCTSSLGGTSGGNEQFFGPGTRLTVL.

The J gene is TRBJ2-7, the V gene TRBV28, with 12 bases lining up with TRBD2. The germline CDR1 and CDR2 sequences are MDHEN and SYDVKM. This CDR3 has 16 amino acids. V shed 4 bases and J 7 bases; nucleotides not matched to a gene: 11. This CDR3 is CASSSKTSGSLREQYF. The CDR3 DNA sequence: TGTGCCAGCAGTTCGAAGACTAGCGGGAGCTTGAGGGAGCAGTACTTC.

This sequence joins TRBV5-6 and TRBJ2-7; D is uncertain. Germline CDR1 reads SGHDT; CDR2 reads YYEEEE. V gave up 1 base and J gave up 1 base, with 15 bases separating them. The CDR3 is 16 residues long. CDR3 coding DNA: TGTGCCAGCAGCTTGTTCGAGTCCATCAGGTCCTACGAGCAGTACTTC. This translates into CASSLFESIRSYEQYF.

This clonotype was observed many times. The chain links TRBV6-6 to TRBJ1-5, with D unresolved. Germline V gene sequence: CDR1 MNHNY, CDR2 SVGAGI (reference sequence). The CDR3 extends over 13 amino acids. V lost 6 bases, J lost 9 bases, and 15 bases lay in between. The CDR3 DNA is TGTGCCAGCAGCCAAGACCCCCTTTCGCCCCAGCATTTT. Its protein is CASSQDPLSPQHF.

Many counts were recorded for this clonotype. CDR3 region: CSVTRVTSGSSTDTQYF. CDR3 DNA sequence: TGCAGCGTCACGAGAGTGACTAGCGGGAGTAGCACAGATACGCAGTATTTT. The chain employs TRBV29-1 and TRBJ2-3; TRBD2 matches at 12 bases. The germline V gene encodes CDR1 SQVTM and CDR2 ANQGSEA. V was pared by 6 bases and J by 0 bases, with 10 bases of the junction left unmatched. The CDR3 is made up of 17 amino acids.

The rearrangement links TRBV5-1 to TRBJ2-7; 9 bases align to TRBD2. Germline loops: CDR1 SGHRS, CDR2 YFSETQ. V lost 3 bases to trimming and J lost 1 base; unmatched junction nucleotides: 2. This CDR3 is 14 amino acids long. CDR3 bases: TGCGCCAGCAGCTCTCTAGCGGGATCCTACGAGCAGTACTTC. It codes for CASSSLAGSYEQYF.

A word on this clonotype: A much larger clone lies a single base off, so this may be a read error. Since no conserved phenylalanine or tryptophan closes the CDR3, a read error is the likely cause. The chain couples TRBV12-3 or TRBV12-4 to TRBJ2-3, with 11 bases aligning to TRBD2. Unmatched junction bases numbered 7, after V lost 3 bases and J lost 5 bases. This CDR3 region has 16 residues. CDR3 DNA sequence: TGTGCCAGCAGTTTTGTTAGCGGGAGGGCCGTAGATACGCAGTATATT. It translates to CASSFVSGRAVDTQYI.

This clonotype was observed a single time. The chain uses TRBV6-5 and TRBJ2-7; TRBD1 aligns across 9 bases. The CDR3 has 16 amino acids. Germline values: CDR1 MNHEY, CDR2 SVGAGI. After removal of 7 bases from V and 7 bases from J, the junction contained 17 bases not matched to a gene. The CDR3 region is CASIDHGRTGVYEQYF. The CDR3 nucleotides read TGTGCCAGCATCGACCATGGCCGGACAGGGGTGTATGAGCAGTACTTC.

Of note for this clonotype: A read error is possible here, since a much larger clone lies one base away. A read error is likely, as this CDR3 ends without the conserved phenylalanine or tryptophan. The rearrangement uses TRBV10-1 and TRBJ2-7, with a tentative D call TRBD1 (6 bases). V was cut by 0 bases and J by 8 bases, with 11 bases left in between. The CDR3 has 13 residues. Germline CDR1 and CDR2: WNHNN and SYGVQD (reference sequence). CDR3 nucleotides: TGCGCCAGCAGTGAGTCGACCAGGGGTAAGCAGTACATC. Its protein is CASSESTRGKQYI.

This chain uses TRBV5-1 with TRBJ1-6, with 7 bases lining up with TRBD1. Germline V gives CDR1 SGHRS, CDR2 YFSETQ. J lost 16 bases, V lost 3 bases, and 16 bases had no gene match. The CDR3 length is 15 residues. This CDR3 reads CASSSDLTGARALHF. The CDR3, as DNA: TGCGCCAGCAGCTCGGATCTTACAGGGGCGCGCGCTCTCCACTTT.

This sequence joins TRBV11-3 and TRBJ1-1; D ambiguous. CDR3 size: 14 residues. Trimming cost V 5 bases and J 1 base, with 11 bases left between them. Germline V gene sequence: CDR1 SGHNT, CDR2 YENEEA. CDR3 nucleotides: TGTGCCAGCAGCCCCGTCGTCGGGAACACTGAAGCTTTCTTT. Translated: CASSPVVGNTEAFF.

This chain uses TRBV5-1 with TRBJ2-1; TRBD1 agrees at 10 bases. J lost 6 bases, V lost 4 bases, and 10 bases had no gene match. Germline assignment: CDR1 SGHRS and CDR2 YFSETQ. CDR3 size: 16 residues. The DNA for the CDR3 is TGCGCCAGCAGCACACTCGGGACAGGGGTCGGCAATGAGCAGTTCTTC. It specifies CASSTLGTGVGNEQFF.

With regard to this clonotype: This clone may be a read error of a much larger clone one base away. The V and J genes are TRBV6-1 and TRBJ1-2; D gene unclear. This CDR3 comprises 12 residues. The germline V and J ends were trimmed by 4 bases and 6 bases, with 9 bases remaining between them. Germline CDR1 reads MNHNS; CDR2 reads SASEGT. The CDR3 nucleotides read TGTGCCAGCAGTGGATCCAGACATGGCTACACCTTC. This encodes CASSGSRHGYTF.